The clone carrying this T cell receptor beta chain was seen just once. Its antigen remains unidentified. Using immunoSEQ multiplex PCR, the repertoire was profiled, and TCRdb retains in-frame clones only, with some absent. The sample shows over a million clones, about 98.5% of them seen only once. The investigators split CD4+ cells into a CD45RA+ naive subset and a CD45RA-negative memory subset. The CDR3 is made up of 17 amino acids. Germline CDR1 is SGHTA and CDR2 is FQGNSA. The V gene lost 4 bases and the J gene lost 11 bases, with 29 bases spanning the gap. These data come from a study of shared clonotypes between healthy human individuals. Findings and caveats of the study: The donor pool, a small one, limited the genetic and exposure-history diversity represented. Shared clonotypes across all four donors exceeded non-shared ones in generation probability.

This sequence was found in a man aged 25-40 years in good health. The chain is built from TRBV7-2 and TRBJ2-5; D perhaps matches TRBD1 (5 bases). The sequenced sample was naive CD4+ T cells sorted from blood. The sample's subset: CD45RA+ positively selected. The CDR3 loop reads CASSSRRQSLGALEQYF. The CDR3 DNA reads as TGTGCCAGCAGCTCGCGACGACAGTCCCTGGGTGCTCTAGAGCAGTACTTC.